This T cell receptor beta chain was retrieved from a study of T cell repertoires in cytomegalovirus infection. Details on this clonotype: The antigen remains unidentified.

TCRdb independently ran MiXCR on the reads; one entry per CDR3 protein. The table includes under 500,000 distinct CDR3 sequences, about 44% detected once. Germline V gene data show CDR1 as SGHVS and CDR2 as FQNEAQ. The V and J ends lost 11 bases and 5 bases respectively, with 15 bases between them. The CDR3 sequence is 12 residues long. This TCR was sampled from a human donor in good health (CMV status not recorded). Some clones in this sample may be carry-over from other donors' samples. The sample consisted of cultured PBMCs, taken from culture after CMV antigen stimulation. The chain links TRBV7-8 to TRBJ2-5; no definite D call. The CDR3 coding sequence is TGTGCCTCCCGGGTGGGTCTCGAGACCCAGTACTTC. It is translated as CASRVGLETQYF. Based on the CDR3 plus reference TRBV7-8 and TRBJ2-5, the full variable domain is GAGVSQSPRYKVAKRGQDVALRCDPISGHVSLFWYQQALGQGPEFLTYFQNEAQLDKSGLPSDRFFAERPEGSVSTLKIQRTQQEDSAVYLCASRVGLETQYFGPGTRLLVL.